Presented here are 10 T cell receptor beta chains from one specimen sequenced in a study of siplizumab effects on memory and regulatory T cells. Assay used: immunoSEQ multiplex PCR; TCRdb lists only in-frame clones, some missing. The sample records about 100,000 clones, about 93% being singletons. The sequenced sample was Tregs sorted from blood. All receptors come from a human donor in good health.

The chain joins TRBV18 to TRBJ1-3; no clear D. This CDR3 comprises 18 residues. V dropped 1 base and J dropped 0 bases, with 16 bases sitting between them. Germline CDR1 reads KGHSH; CDR2 reads LQKENI. CDR3 nucleotide sequence: TGTGCCAGCTCACCACTTTTTACACGGGGTCGCTCTGGAAACACCATATATTTT. It codes for CASSPLFTRGRSGNTIYF.

The chain employs TRBV29-1 and TRBJ1-1; unclear D gene. Germline V gene data show CDR1 as SQVTM and CDR2 as ANQGSEA. CDR3 length equals 14 residues. V was clipped by 0 bases and J by 4 bases, with 12 bases between them. CDR3 sequence: CSVEDSPLSTEAFF. The CDR3, as DNA: TGCAGCGTTGAAGATTCCCCACTTAGCACTGAAGCTTTCTTT. The entire variable domain, with the rest obtained from reference TRBV29-1 and TRBJ1-1, is as follows: SAVISQKPSRDICQRGTSLTIQCQVDSQVTMMFWYRQQPGQSLTLIATANQGSEATYESGFVIDKFPISRPNLTFSTLTVSNMSPEDSSIYLCSVEDSPLSTEAFFGQGTRLTVV.

The gene calls are TRBV5-5 and TRBJ1-2; tentative D call: TRBD1 (6 bases). The CDR3 runs 14 residues. Trimming left V 3 bases short and J 8 bases short, with 17 bases between. CDR1 SGHKS and CDR2 YYEKEE come from the germline V gene (reference sequence). CDR3 region: CASSSHFTGSGYTF. In DNA form, the CDR3 reads TGTGCCAGCAGCTCCCACTTCACAGGGAGCGGCTACACCTTC.

V gene TRBV5-1 combines with J gene TRBJ1-5; maybe TRBD1 (6 bases). CDR1 and CDR2 from the germline V gene are SGHRS and YFSETQ. The CDR3 is made up of 14 amino acids. Trimming left V 4 bases short and J 1 base short, with 9 bases between. CDR3: CASSQGGSNQPQHF. Here the CDR3 DNA reads TGCGCCAGCAGCCAAGGGGGAAGCAATCAGCCCCAGCATTTT.

The chain has TRBV19 and TRBJ2-1, with 14 bases identical to TRBD2. The V gene's germline CDR1 is LNHDA and CDR2 SQIVND (reference sequence). The V and J ends lost 4 bases and 0 bases, in that order; junction bases with no gene match: 11. The CDR3 has 20 residues. CDR3 sequence: CASSTKGTSGSWGSYNEQFF. The CDR3 DNA sequence: TGTGCCAGTAGTACAAAAGGGACTAGCGGGAGTTGGGGCTCCTACAATGAGCAGTTCTTC.

The chain links TRBV28 to TRBJ1-4; D not certain. Germline assignment: CDR1 MDHEN and CDR2 SYDVKM. Trimming removed 2 bases from V and 3 bases from J, with 13 bases in between. The length of the CDR3 is 16 residues. This CDR3 is CASSLREIEANEKLFF. The CDR3, as DNA: TGTGCCAGCAGTTTACGGGAAATTGAGGCTAATGAAAAACTGTTTTTT.

The chain combines TRBV19 with TRBJ1-5; D not certain. V dropped 7 bases and J dropped 3 bases, with 10 bases sitting between them. CDR3 length: 13 residues. From germline, CDR1 is LNHDA and CDR2 SQIVND (reference sequence). CDR3: CASKGEANQPQHF. CDR3 coding DNA: TGTGCCAGTAAAGGCGAAGCCAATCAGCCCCAGCATTTT.

CDR3 amino acids: CASSPRIGGTTEAFF. The CDR3 DNA reads as TGTGCCAGCAGCCCTCGGATCGGGGGAACCACTGAAGCTTTCTTT. V is TRBV9 and J is TRBJ1-1; D is possibly TRBD1 (5 bases). Trimming took off 4 bases at V and 4 bases at J, with 17 bases between the two ends. This CDR3 comprises 15 residues. Looked up from germline, CDR1 is SGDLS and CDR2 is YYNGEE.

This chain connects TRBV7-3 to TRBJ2-2; the match to TRBD2 covers 10 bases. Trimming at V came to 5 bases and at J to 3 bases, leaving 6 bases not matched to a gene. CDR3 length: 16 residues. Germline CDR1 is SGHTA and CDR2 is FQGTGA. CDR3 DNA sequence: TGTGCCAGCAGCCGCCAACTAGCGGGGTACACCGGGGAGCTGTTTTTT. Encoded protein: CASSRQLAGYTGELFF.

V usage is TRBV28 and J usage is TRBJ1-1; tentatively, D is TRBD1 (6 bases). V gave up 6 bases and J gave up 3 bases, with 11 bases separating them. Germline V gene data show CDR1 as MDHEN and CDR2 as SYDVKM. The length of the CDR3 is 13 residues. The chain's CDR3 is CASRVRTDTEAFF. CDR3 DNA: TGTGCCAGCAGGGTCAGGACAGACACTGAAGCTTTCTTT.